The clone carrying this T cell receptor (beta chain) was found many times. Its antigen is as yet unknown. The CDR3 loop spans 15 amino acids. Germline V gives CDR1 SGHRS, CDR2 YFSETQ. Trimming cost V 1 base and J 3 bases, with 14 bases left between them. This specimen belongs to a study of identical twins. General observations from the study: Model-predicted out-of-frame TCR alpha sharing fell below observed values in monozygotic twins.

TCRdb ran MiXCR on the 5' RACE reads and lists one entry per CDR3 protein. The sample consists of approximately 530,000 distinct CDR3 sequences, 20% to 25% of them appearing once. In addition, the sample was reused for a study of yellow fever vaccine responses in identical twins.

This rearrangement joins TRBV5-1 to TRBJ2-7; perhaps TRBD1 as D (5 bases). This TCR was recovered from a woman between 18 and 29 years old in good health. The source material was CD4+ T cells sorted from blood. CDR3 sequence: CASSLSSGQIYEQYF. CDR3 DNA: TGCGCCAGCAGCTTGTCGTCAGGGCAAATCTACGAGCAGTACTTC.